This TCR beta chain was sequenced during a study of control samples from healthy donors and cancer patients. CDR1 is MNHEY, CDR2 SMNVEV, per germline (reference sequence). J was trimmed by 3 bases and V by 7 bases; bases with no gene match: 9. The CDR3 is made up of 14 amino acids. Repertoires were generated with immunoSEQ multiplex PCR, while TCRdb's copy carries only in-frame clones and drops some. The table includes about 120,000 clones, 75% to 90% detected once. The V and J genes are TRBV27 and TRBJ2-7, with 7 positions matching TRBD2. The specimen was PBMCs. The clonotype originates from a woman aged 45-65 years with colorectal cancer. The CDR3 here is CASMSSGAHYEQYF. The DNA for the CDR3 is TGTGCCAGCATGTCAAGCGGGGCCCACTACGAGCAGTACTTC.